A selection of T cell receptor beta chains follows, all from one sample in a study of blood T cell repertoires in COVID-19. TCRdb's table, derived via immunoSEQ multiplex PCR, lists solely in-frame clones and lacks some. The sample holds 99,000 or so clones, about 91% seen once. The sequenced material came from peripheral blood. The receptors here all came from a middle-aged man with COVID-19, enrolled during active disease. Both conserved end residues are part of each CDR3. Each record gives: J gene, D gene, V gene, clone size, CDR3 protein, CDR3 DNA. The D gene is left open where the match is weak. Size is stated for part of the rows, as once, few or many counts, or as a class when the clone is expanded.

TRBJ1-2	-	TRBV2	-	CASRGSPTGYGYTF	TGTGCCAGCAGGGGCTCGCCAACTGGCTATGGCTACACCTTC
TRBJ2-2	TRBD1	TRBV2	-	CASKGGTTGGELFF	TGTGCCAGCAAAGGGGGCACCACCGGCGGGGAGCTGTTTTTT
TRBJ1-2	TRBD1	TRBV5-4	once	CASSLSGQDYGYTF	TGTGCCAGCAGCTTGTCAGGACAGGACTATGGCTACACCTTC
TRBJ1-5	TRBD1	TRBV7-8	-	CASSLRDRGNQPQHF	TGTGCCAGCAGCTTAAGGGACAGGGGTAATCAGCCCCAGCATTTT
TRBJ1-1	-	TRBV7-9	-	CASSLGLIENTEAFF	TGTGCCAGCAGCCTAGGCTTGATAGAGAACACTGAAGCTTTCTTT
TRBJ1-1	-	TRBV29-1	-	CSAGGVDTEAFF	TGCAGCGCCGGGGGGGTCGACACTGAAGCTTTCTTT
TRBJ2-1	TRBD2	TRBV5-1	-	CASSWGAGGSSYNEQFF	TGCGCCAGCAGCTGGGGAGCGGGGGGGAGCTCCTACAATGAGCAGTTCTTC
TRBJ2-5	-	TRBV12-2	-	CASRLSPGGLETQYF	TGTGCAAGTCGCTTATCCCCGGGGGGGCTGGAGACCCAGTACTTC
TRBJ1-6	-	TRBV5-1	-	CASSPVTGNYYNSPLHF	TGCGCCAGCAGCCCTGTTACAGGGAACTACTATAATTCACCCCTCCACTTT
TRBJ1-2	TRBD1	TRBV4-1	-	CASSPDRDDRAKTYGYTF	TGCGCCAGCAGCCCCGACCGTGATGACAGGGCGAAAACATATGGCTACACCTTC
TRBJ2-5	TRBD2	TRBV7-9	-	CASSLRQGGETQYF	TGTGCCAGCAGCTTACGGCAGGGAGGGGAGACCCAGTACTTC
TRBJ2-5	TRBD1	TRBV5-1	-	CASSSPRTGQETQYF	TGCGCCAGCAGCTCCCCTAGGACAGGGCAAGAGACCCAGTACTTC
TRBJ1-1	TRBD1	TRBV23-1	-	CASRKQGCTEAFF	TGCGCCAGCAGAAAACAGGGGTGCACTGAAGCTTTCTTT
TRBJ2-1	-	TRBV30	-	CAWRPAYNEQFF	TGTGCCTGGAGGCCGGCCTACAATGAGCAGTTCTTC
TRBJ2-7	TRBD1	TRBV30	-	CAWSVLGGQGQYF	TGTGCCTGGAGTGTACTCGGGGGACAGGGGCAGTACTTC
TRBJ2-5	TRBD2	TRBV28	-	CASRRGGLDLGTQYF	TGTGCCAGCAGGCGGGGGGGCCTGGATCTGGGGACCCAGTACTTC
TRBJ1-5	TRBD1	TRBV19	-	CASSIETGATQPQHF	TGTGCCAGTAGTATAGAGACAGGGGCCACTCAGCCCCAGCATTTT
TRBJ1-5	-	TRBV21-1	-	CASIRGVGNQPQHF	TGTGCCAGCATCAGGGGGGTTGGCAATCAGCCCCAGCATTTT
TRBJ1-2	TRBD1	TRBV6-2/TRBV6-3	-	CASSPRQGLTNYGYTF	TGTGCCAGCAGTCCACGACAGGGTCTGACTAACTATGGCTACACCTTC
TRBJ2-7	-	TRBV10-3	once	CAISALTSYEQYF	TGTGCCATCAGTGCCCTTACTAGCTACGAGCAGTACTTC
TRBJ1-5	TRBD1	TRBV28	-	CASSPRDRGNQPQHF	TGTGCCAGCAGTCCCCGTGACAGGGGCAATCAGCCCCAGCATTTT
TRBJ1-6	-	TRBV5-1	-	CASSTNMGSPLHF	TGCGCCAGCAGCACGAACATGGGCTCACCCCTCCACTTT
TRBJ2-1	-	TRBV4-3	-	CASSQDKTVFNEQFF	TGCGCCAGCAGCCAAGATAAGACAGTTTTCAATGAGCAGTTCTTC
TRBJ2-7	TRBD2	TRBV7-3	-	CASSFGLAGGYEQYF	TGTGCCAGCAGCTTCGGACTAGCGGGGGGCTACGAGCAGTACTTC
TRBJ1-1	-	TRBV12-3/TRBV12-4	once	CASSLRETEAFF	TGTGCCAGCAGCTTACGTGAGACTGAAGCTTTCTTT
TRBJ1-2	-	TRBV7-9	few	CASSLDRLYGYTF	TGTGCCAGCAGCTTGGACAGACTTTATGGCTACACCTTC
TRBJ2-1	TRBD1	TRBV5-1	-	CASSGRQGEINEQFF	TGCGCCAGCAGCGGGAGACAGGGGGAAATCAATGAGCAGTTCTTC
TRBJ1-1	TRBD1	TRBV27	-	CASPLGTGIPEAFF	TGTGCCAGCCCACTGGGGACAGGGATCCCTGAAGCTTTCTTT
TRBJ1-5	-	TRBV24-1	-	CATSESGNGGNQPQHF	TGTGCCACCAGTGAATCCGGGAACGGTGGCAATCAGCCCCAGCATTTT
TRBJ1-5	-	TRBV3-1/TRBV3-2	-	CASSQDGGQPQHF	TGTGCCAGCAGCCAAGACGGGGGTCAGCCCCAGCATTTT
TRBJ2-1	TRBD2	TRBV7-3	-	CASSLGPGLANRIQFF	TGTGCCAGCAGCTTAGGACCGGGACTAGCGAATCGAATACAGTTCTTC
TRBJ1-1	-	TRBV5-1	-	CASSRDHTEAFF	TGCGCCAGCAGCCGGGATCACACTGAAGCTTTCTTT
TRBJ2-1	TRBD2	TRBV5-1	-	CASSFGGVVYNEQFF	TGCGCCAGCAGCTTCGGGGGGGTAGTCTACAATGAGCAGTTCTTC
TRBJ1-1	-	TRBV15	-	CATSSPADRSTEAFF	TGTGCCACCAGCAGCCCTGCAGACAGGAGTACTGAAGCTTTCTTT
TRBJ1-1	TRBD1	TRBV10-3	-	CAIREPGQFEAFF	TGTGCCATCAGGGAACCGGGACAGTTCGAAGCTTTCTTT
TRBJ1-2	-	TRBV6-5	-	CASSYSPGIDGYTF	TGTGCCAGCAGTTACTCTCCAGGTATCGATGGCTACACCTTC
TRBJ1-4	-	TRBV6-5	-	CASGRQTTNEKLFF	TGTGCCAGCGGAAGACAGACAACTAATGAAAAACTGTTTTTT
TRBJ1-5	TRBD1	TRBV5-4	-	CASRTGTGEGQPQHF	TGTGCCAGCAGAACCGGGACAGGGGAGGGTCAGCCCCAGCATTTT
TRBJ2-7	TRBD1	TRBV28	-	CASSLRGTGPGEQYF	TGTGCCAGCAGTTTAAGGGGGACAGGGCCGGGCGAGCAGTACTTC
TRBJ1-4	TRBD1	TRBV4-3	-	CASSLWTGAGEKLFF	TGCGCCAGCAGCCTTTGGACAGGGGCTGGGGAAAAACTGTTTTTT
TRBJ2-2	-	TRBV21-1	-	CASSKGGKRRSPGELFF	TGTGCCAGCAGCAAAGGAGGTAAGCGTCGGTCCCCCGGGGAGCTGTTTTTT
TRBJ1-1	TRBD1	TRBV3-1/TRBV3-2	-	CAVWTGSTEAFF	TGTGCCGTCTGGACAGGGAGCACTGAAGCTTTCTTT
TRBJ1-1	-	TRBV6-2/TRBV6-3	-	CASSSTARTEAFF	TGTGCCAGCAGTTCGACAGCCAGGACTGAAGCTTTCTTT
TRBJ2-1	-	TRBV3-1/TRBV3-2	-	CASNLGGGSYNEQFF	TGTGCCAGCAACCTAGGGGGGGGCTCCTACAATGAGCAGTTCTTC
TRBJ1-5	-	TRBV4-3	-	CASSLSSTGSQPQHF	TGCGCCAGCAGCCTAAGCTCTACAGGGAGTCAGCCCCAGCATTTT